These 19 T cell receptor beta chains were all obtained from the same sample, sequenced in a study of T cell responses to AZD1222 COVID-19 vaccine. Produced via immunoSEQ multiplex PCR; TCRdb's table is partial and in-frame only. The table includes about 120,000 clones, about 86% detected once. The sample was peripheral blood, taken on day 0 of AZD1222 vaccination. The receptors come from an adult in good health.

V is TRBV5-1 and J is TRBJ2-5, with a tentative D call TRBD2 (5 bases). V was shortened by 5 bases and J by 2 bases, with 10 bases between the two germline ends. From germline, CDR1 is SGHRS and CDR2 YFSETQ. This CDR3 has 13 amino acids. CDR3 sequence reads: CASRSRLQETQYF. DNA for the CDR3: TGCGCCAGCAGAAGCAGACTACAAGAGACCCAGTACTTC.

The chain uses TRBV9 and TRBJ2-7, with 7 positions matching TRBD2. The ends lost 4 bases at V and 6 bases at J; junction bases unmatched: 7. Germline CDR1 is SGDLS and CDR2 is YYNGEE. CDR3 length equals 13 residues. CDR3: CASSLGGGGEQYF. The DNA of the CDR3 is TGTGCCAGCAGCCTGGGCGGGGGAGGCGAGCAGTACTTC.

The chain has TRBV18 and TRBJ1-1; no reliable D call. Germline-derived CDR1 and CDR2 are KGHSH and LQKENI. The CDR3 is 16 residues long. Trimming took off 2 bases at V and 1 base at J, with 14 bases between the two ends. For the CDR3, the DNA is TGTGCCAGCTCACCATCGGTAATTCCGGCGAACACTGAAGCTTTCTTT. This sequence encodes CASSPSVIPANTEAFF.

The V gene is TRBV30, the J gene TRBJ1-6, with D perhaps matching TRBD1 (5 bases). The germline V gene encodes CDR1 GTSNPN and CDR2 SVGIG (reference sequence). Trimming took off 2 bases at V and 1 base at J, with 12 bases between the two ends. The CDR3 sequence is 16 residues long. The CDR3 sequence is CAWSRQGTSYNSPLHF. CDR3 bases: TGTGCCTGGAGTAGGCAGGGTACGTCCTATAATTCACCCCTCCACTTT.

The J gene is TRBJ2-7, the V gene TRBV27; D is unresolved. V was shortened by 2 bases and J by 3 bases, with 8 bases between the two germline ends. This CDR3 is built from 13 residues. The germline V gene encodes CDR1 MNHEY and CDR2 SMNVEV (reference sequence). Here the CDR3 reads CASSLAPVYEQYF. CDR3 in DNA: TGTGCCAGCAGTTTAGCCCCAGTCTACGAGCAGTACTTC.

The chain couples TRBV28 to TRBJ1-5; 7 bases match TRBD1. Germline-derived CDR1 and CDR2 are MDHEN and SYDVKM. The CDR3 has 14 residues. Trimming at V came to 6 bases and at J to 4 bases, leaving 6 bases not matched to a gene. In nucleotides, the CDR3 is TGTGCCAGCAGCCAAGACAGGGTTAATCAGCCCCAGCATTTT. It translates to CASSQDRVNQPQHF.

J is TRBJ1-6 and V is TRBV7-6; D is possibly TRBD1 (6 bases). In germline, CDR1 is SGHVS, CDR2 FNYEAQ. The ends were cut back, 3 bases at V and 2 bases at J, with 17 bases in the middle. This CDR3 is built from 18 residues. CDR3 loop: CASSLVSGAGTYNSPLHF. CDR3 DNA: TGTGCCAGCAGCTTGGTCTCGGGGGCGGGCACCTATAATTCACCCCTCCACTTT. The whole variable domain, remainder taken from reference TRBV7-6 and TRBJ1-6, is GAGVSQSPRYKVTKRGQDVALRCDPISGHVSLYWYRQALGQGPEFLTYFNYEAQQDKSGLPNDRFSAERPEGSISTLTIQRTEQRDSAMYRCASSLVSGAGTYNSPLHFGNGTRLTVT.

The rearrangement links TRBV7-2 to TRBJ2-5; 12 bases match TRBD2. CDR1 is SGHTA and CDR2 is FQGNSA in the germline V gene. CDR3 length: 16 amino acids. The V gene end was trimmed by 5 bases and the J gene end by 4 bases; junction bases not matched to a gene: 8. In nucleotides, the CDR3 is TGTGCCAGCAGCCTCGCTAGCGGGGGGGCCCCAGAGACCCAGTACTTC. Amino acids: CASSLASGGAPETQYF.

This chain uses TRBV5-4 with TRBJ1-2; D is unclear. Germline values: CDR1 SGHNT, CDR2 YYREEE (reference sequence). Trimming stripped 4 bases from V and 5 bases from J, with 9 bases between. The CDR3 covers 12 residues. The CDR3 coding sequence is TGTGCCAGCAGCGAAGACAAGTATGGCTACACCTTC. Translating gives CASSEDKYGYTF.

This clone was recorded once. The CDR3 nucleotides read TGTGCCAGCAGCCCGAAACCCGGACTAGCGGGAGCCTACGAGCAGTACTTC. Translating gives CASSPKPGLAGAYEQYF. The rearrangement joins TRBV7-3 to TRBJ2-7; TRBD2 matches at 13 bases. The CDR3 is made up of 17 amino acids. The V and J ends lost 5 bases and 2 bases, in that order; junction bases with no gene match: 9. The germline V gene has CDR1 SGHTA and CDR2 FQGTGA.

This chain uses TRBV7-8 with TRBJ1-5, with TRBD1 identical over 9 bases. Unmatched junction bases numbered 6, after V lost 2 bases and J lost 1 base. The CDR3 spans 17 residues. Looked up from germline, CDR1 is SGHVS and CDR2 is FQNEAQ. In DNA, the CDR3 is TGTGCCAGCAGCTTACAACAGGGGGCAAGGAGCAATCAGCCCCAGCATTTT. This translates into CASSLQQGARSNQPQHF.

V gene TRBV27 combines with J gene TRBJ1-1; TRBD1 agrees at 7 bases. The CDR3 totals 12 residues. Per germline, CDR1 MNHEY and CDR2 SMNVEV (reference sequence). The CDR3 region has the DNA TGTAGGCCGAGGGGGCATGAGACTGAAGCTTTCTTT. This translates into CRPRGHETEAFF.

V is TRBV5-5 and J is TRBJ2-5; D gene unclear. The CDR3 contains 13 residues. CDR1 and CDR2 (germline): SGHKS, YYEKEE (reference sequence). V gave up 2 bases and J gave up 0 bases, with 5 bases separating them. CDR3 sequence reads: CASSFPNQETQYF. The DNA of the CDR3 is TGTGCCAGCAGCTTTCCAAACCAAGAGACCCAGTACTTC.

This clone is a singleton in its sample. This rearrangement joins TRBV5-1 to TRBJ1-6; 10 nucleotides line up with TRBD1. From germline, CDR1 is SGHRS and CDR2 YFSETQ. With 2 bases clipped from V and 6 bases from J, the junction kept 2 bases outside the gene matches. The CDR3 runs 15 residues. The CDR3 DNA follows: TGCGCCAGCAGCTTTAGGGACAGGGGTAATTCACCCCTCCACTTT. Its translation is CASSFRDRGNSPLHF.

J is TRBJ1-2 and V is TRBV5-1; the D gene is possibly TRBD1 (6 bases). Looked up from germline, CDR1 is SGHRS and CDR2 is YFSETQ. Trimming pared 4 bases from V and 4 bases from J, leaving 14 bases between. This CDR3 contains 14 residues. This chain's CDR3 is CASSGTGTSYGYTF. The CDR3 DNA sequence: TGCGCCAGCAGCGGTACTGGGACAAGCTATGGCTACACCTTC.

Only one count was recorded for this clone. The chain recombines TRBV24-1 with TRBJ1-2; D remains unclear. Deletions cut 3 bases from V and 7 bases from J, with 8 bases between. The germline V gene has CDR1 KGHDR and CDR2 SFDVKD. The CDR3 runs 12 residues. CDR3 region: CATSDDKGGYTF. Here the CDR3 DNA reads TGTGCCACCAGTGATGACAAGGGTGGCTACACCTTC.

This chain connects TRBV4-1 to TRBJ1-6, with D unclear. V was clipped by 1 base and J by 2 bases, with 12 bases between them. The CDR3 consists of 17 residues. Looked up from germline, CDR1 is MGHRA and CDR2 is YSYEKL. The CDR3 coding sequence is TGCGCCAGCAGCCAAGGGGAAGTTTCCCCCTATAATTCACCCCTCCACTTT. Translated: CASSQGEVSPYNSPLHF.

The chain has TRBV6-5 and TRBJ1-1; D not resolved. V gave up 3 bases and J gave up 9 bases, with 14 bases separating them. CDR3 length equals 13 residues. Germline loops: CDR1 MNHEY, CDR2 SVGAGI. CDR3 coding DNA: TGTGCCAGCAGTTATAACCCCTCTGGGCAAGCTTTCTTT. This encodes CASSYNPSGQAFF.

This clone was counted a single time. The CDR3 region is CASSLALNTGELFF. The CDR3 region has the DNA TGTGCCAGCAGCTTGGCCCTAAACACCGGGGAGCTGTTTTTT. The rearrangement links TRBV5-5 to TRBJ2-2; D is ambiguous. Germline CDR1 reads SGHKS; CDR2 reads YYEKEE (reference sequence). The CDR3 spans 14 residues. Deletions cut 0 bases from V and 2 bases from J, with 5 bases between.